This entry describes one T cell receptor beta chain. Researchers attached unique molecular identifiers to individual cDNA molecules. From the 5' RACE reads, TCRdb called clonotypes with MiXCR, one entry per CDR3 protein. The sample includes fewer than 90,000 distinct CDR3 sequences, about 14% of them seen just once. This entry belongs to a study of early T cells in non-severe SARS-CoV-2 infection. With V trimmed by 5 bases and J by 2 bases, 10 bases remained unmatched. Germline CDR1 reads MDHEN; CDR2 reads SYDVKM. This CDR3 comprises 16 residues. The material sequenced was whole blood. The rearrangement joins TRBV28 to TRBJ2-5; 8 positions match TRBD1. The TCR sequence derives from an adult who was a healthcare worker with PCR-confirmed SARS-CoV-2 infection or an uninfected control (not recorded which). CDR3 region: CASSTYITGGQETQYF. The CDR3 region has the DNA TGTGCCAGCAGTACATATATCACAGGGGGGCAAGAGACCCAGTACTTC.